The TCR beta chain described here comes from a study of T-cell memory formation after mild COVID-19. Overall study findings and caveats: Clones that contracted from day 15 to 85 had balanced CD4/CD8; later expanders were CD4+ biased. The authors left the SARS-CoV-2 specificity of second-wave clones peaking on day 37 unconfirmed. CM and EM subsets held most contracting CD4+ clones; EMRA held CD8+ ones.

V was cut by 5 bases and J by 3 bases, with 14 bases left in between. CDR3 length: 14 residues. TCRdb itself ran the 5' RACE reads through MiXCR, one entry per CDR3 protein. The sample carries fewer than 500,000 distinct CDR3 sequences, approximately 25% recorded once. Concerning this clonotype: Antigen: not known.

The source of this sequence is an adult woman who had mild COVID-19 (a few samples of this study predate the infection). Cell type and time point are not known. Sequencing was performed on PBMCs or a T cell subset sorted from them (not recorded which). This rearrangement joins TRBV12-3 or TRBV12-4 to TRBJ2-7; the D gene is possibly TRBD1 (6 bases). The DNA for the CDR3 is TGTGCCAGCAGTGGGACACCCTCGTACTACGAGCAGTACTTC. Its translation is CASSGTPSYYEQYF.